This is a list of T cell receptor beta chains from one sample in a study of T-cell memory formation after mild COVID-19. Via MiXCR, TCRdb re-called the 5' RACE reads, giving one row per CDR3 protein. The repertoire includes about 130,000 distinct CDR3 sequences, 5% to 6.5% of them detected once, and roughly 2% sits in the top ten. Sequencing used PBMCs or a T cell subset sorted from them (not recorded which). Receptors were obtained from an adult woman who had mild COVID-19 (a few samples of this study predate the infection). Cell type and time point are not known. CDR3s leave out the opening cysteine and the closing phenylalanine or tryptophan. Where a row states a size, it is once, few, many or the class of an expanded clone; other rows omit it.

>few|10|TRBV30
AWSAGTAGAF
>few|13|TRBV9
ASSPTGVLNSPLH
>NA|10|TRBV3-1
ASSQDIREQY
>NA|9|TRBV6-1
ASTRVYEQY
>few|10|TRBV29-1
SSGLQNTEAF
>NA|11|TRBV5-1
ASSGIGLGEQY
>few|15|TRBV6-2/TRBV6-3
ASSYPTGRSSYNEQF
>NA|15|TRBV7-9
ASSPRAGPNPATEAF
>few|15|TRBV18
ASSPNVRPYSGNTIY
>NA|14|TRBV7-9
ASSPQGEIFSYGYT
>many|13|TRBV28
ASWGRGTGTDTQY
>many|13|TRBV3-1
ASSRTSVSYNEQF
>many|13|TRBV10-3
AISELSGNYNEQF
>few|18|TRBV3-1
ASSRAGTGGGGRNTGELF
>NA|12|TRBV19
ASSTDRGFTEAF
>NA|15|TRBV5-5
ASSLGQGALSGNTIY
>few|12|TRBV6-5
ASNQGSLSTEAF
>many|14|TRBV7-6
ASSLGDGNSMGPLH
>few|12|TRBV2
ASSAETGGLGAF
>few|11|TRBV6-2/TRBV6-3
ASRRQGGEKLF
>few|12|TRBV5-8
ASSLGTEVGTQY
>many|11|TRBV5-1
ASSPEPGDTQY
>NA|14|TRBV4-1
ASSQGPGGKKNEQY
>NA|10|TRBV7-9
ASSWGPQPQH
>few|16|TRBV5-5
ASSLESGLRSGANVLT
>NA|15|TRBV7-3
ASSDGRGGGVTDTQY
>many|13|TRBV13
ASSLGGAENTEAF
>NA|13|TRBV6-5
ASSYVLEGGNEQF
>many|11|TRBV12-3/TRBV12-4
ASSLGARSEQY
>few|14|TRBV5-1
ASSWGDVGANEKLF
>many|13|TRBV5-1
ASSIRGQGDNEQF
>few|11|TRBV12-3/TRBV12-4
ASISGQATEAF
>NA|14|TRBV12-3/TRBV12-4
ASSSGGTLINSGYT
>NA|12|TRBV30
AWESEGRNTEAF
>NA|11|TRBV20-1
SAREKGGNTIY
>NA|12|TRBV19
ASINTEGNTEAF
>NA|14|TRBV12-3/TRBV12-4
ASSFGVGGTYNEQF
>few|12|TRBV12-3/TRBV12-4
ASSPRDTTDTQY
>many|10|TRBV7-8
ASSPAGGEAF
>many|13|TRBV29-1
SVGGLTGGRNEQF
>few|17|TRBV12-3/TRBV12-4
ASSVTGKVSLFGTDTQY
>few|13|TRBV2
ASSVRLIPDEKLF
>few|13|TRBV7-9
ASSLWRAGGNEQF
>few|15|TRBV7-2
ASSPGPGRSGANVLT
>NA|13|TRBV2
ASSPRSGAPYEQY
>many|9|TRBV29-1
SVSTGAEQY
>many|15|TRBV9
ASSTDPGLAGADEQF
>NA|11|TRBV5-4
ASSFEPGDGYT
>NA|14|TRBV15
ATSRRGTQSNYGYT
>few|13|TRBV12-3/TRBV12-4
ASSLSVSGANVLT
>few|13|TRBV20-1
SARDAAAFPYEQY
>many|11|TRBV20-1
SARNAGWDTQY
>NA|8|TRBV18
ASSGEDQY